Detailed here is one T cell receptor (beta chain). The data originate from a study of T cell changes during pregnancy in multiple sclerosis. Using immunoSEQ multiplex PCR, the repertoire was profiled, and TCRdb retains in-frame clones only, with some absent. The data hold 45,000 to 60,000 clones, with 85% to 95% observed a single time. The CDR3 runs 14 residues. V was pared by 2 bases and J by 4 bases, with 5 bases of the junction left unmatched. Germline assignment: CDR1 MGHRA and CDR2 YSYEKL. This TCR was sampled from a female donor in good health, enrolled as a control in a pregnancy study. Sequencing used CD4+ T cells from peripheral blood mononuclear cells, obtained after pregnancy. The gene calls are TRBV4-1 and TRBJ2-7; 7 bases agree with TRBD2. CDR3 amino acids: CASSQIGGSYEQYF. CDR3 coding DNA: TGCGCCAGCAGCCAAATTGGCGGGAGTTACGAGCAGTACTTC.